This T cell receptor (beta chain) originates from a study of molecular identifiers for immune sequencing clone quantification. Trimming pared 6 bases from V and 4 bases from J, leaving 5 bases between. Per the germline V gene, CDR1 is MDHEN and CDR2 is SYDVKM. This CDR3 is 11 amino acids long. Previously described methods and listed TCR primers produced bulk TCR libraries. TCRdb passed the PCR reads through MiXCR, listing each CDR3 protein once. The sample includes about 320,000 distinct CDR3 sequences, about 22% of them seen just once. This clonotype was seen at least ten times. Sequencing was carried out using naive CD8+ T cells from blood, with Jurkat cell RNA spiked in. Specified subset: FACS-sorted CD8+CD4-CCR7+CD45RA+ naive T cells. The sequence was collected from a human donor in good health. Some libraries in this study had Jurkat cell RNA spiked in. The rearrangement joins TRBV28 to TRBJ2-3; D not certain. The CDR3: CASRSADTQYF. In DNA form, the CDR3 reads TGTGCCAGCAGGTCTGCAGATACGCAGTATTTT.